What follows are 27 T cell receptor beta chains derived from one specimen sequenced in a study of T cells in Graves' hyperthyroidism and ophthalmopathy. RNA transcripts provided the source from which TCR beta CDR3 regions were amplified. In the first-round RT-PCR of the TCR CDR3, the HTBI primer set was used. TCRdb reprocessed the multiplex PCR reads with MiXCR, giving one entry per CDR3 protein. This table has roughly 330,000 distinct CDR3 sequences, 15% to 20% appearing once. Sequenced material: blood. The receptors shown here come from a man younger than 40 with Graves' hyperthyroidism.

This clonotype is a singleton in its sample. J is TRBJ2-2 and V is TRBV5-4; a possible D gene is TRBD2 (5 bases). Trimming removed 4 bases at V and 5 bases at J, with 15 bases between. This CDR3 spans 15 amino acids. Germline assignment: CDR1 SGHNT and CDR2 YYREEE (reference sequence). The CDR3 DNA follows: TGTGCCAGCAGCGCCGATCCGGACTGGACCGGGGAGCTGTTTTTT. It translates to CASSADPDWTGELFF.

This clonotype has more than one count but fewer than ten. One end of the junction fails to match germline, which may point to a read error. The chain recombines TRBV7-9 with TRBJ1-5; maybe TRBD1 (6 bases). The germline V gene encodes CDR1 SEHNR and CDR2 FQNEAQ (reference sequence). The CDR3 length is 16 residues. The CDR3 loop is CASSLDGGHYNQPRHF. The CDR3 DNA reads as TGTGCCAGCAGCTTAGACGGGGGACATTACAATCAGCCCCGGCATTTT. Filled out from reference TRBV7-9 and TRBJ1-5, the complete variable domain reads DTGVSQNPRHKITKRGQNVTFRCDPISEHNRLYWYRQTLGQGPEFLTYFQNEAQLEKSRLLSDRFSAERPKGSFSTLEIQRTEQGDSAMYLCASSLDGGHYNQPRHFGDGTRLSIL.

CDR3 residues: CASSYPMTGNGYTF. Written as DNA, the CDR3 is TGTGCCAGCAGTTACCCAATGACAGGGAACGGCTACACCTTC. V usage is TRBV6-5 and J usage is TRBJ1-2; 7 positions match TRBD1. Germline CDR1 reads MNHEY; CDR2 reads SVGAGI. J lost 8 bases, V lost 2 bases, and 8 bases had no gene match. The CDR3 totals 14 residues.

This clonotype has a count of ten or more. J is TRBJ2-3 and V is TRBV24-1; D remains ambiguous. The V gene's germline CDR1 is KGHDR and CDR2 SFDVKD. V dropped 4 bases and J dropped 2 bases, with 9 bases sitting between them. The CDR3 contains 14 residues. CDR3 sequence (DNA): TGTGCCACCAGTGAGGTCGCTACCACAGATACGCAGTATTTT. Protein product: CATSEVATTDTQYF.

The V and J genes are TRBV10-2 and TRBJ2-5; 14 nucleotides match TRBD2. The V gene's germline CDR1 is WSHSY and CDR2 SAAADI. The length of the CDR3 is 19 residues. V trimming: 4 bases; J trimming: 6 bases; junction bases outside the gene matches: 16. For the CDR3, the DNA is TGCGCCAGCAGTGCAGGGACTAGCGGGAGCCACCATAGAGGGCAGACCCAGTACTTC. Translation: CASSAGTSGSHHRGQTQYF.

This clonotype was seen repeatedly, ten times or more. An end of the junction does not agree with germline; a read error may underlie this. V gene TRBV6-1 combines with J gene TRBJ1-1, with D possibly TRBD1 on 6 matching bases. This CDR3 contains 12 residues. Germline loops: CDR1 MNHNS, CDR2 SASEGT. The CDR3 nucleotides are TGTGCCAGCAGCGAAGACAGGATTGAAGCTTTCTTT. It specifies CASSEDRIEAFF.

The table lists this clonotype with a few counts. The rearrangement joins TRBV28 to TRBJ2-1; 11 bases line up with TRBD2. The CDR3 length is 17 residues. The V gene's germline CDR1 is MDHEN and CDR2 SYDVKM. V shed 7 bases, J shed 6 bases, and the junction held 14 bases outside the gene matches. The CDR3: CASTPSLAGGSGNEQFF. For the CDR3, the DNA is TGTGCCAGCACCCCCTCGCTAGCGGGAGGTTCCGGCAATGAGCAGTTCTTC.

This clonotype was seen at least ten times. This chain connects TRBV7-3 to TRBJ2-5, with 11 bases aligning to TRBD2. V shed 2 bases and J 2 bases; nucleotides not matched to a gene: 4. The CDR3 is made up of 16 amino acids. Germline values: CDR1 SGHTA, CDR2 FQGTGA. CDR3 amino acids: CASSLGGTSGQETQYF. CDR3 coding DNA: TGTGCCAGCAGCTTAGGAGGGACTAGCGGTCAAGAGACCCAGTACTTC.

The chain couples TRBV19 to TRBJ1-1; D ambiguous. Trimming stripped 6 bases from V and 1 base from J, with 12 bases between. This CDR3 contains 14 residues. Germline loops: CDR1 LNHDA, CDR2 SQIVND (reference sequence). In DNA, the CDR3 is TGTGCCAGTAGCCCTACTTCTGGGAACACTGAAGCTTTCTTT. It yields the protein CASSPTSGNTEAFF.

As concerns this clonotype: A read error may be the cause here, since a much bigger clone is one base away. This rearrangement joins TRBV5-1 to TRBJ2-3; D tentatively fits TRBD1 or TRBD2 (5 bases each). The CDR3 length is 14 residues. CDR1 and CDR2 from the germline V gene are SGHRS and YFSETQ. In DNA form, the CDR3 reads TGCGTCAGCAGCTTGACTGGGACCACAGATACGCAGTATTTT. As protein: CVSSLTGTTDTQYF.

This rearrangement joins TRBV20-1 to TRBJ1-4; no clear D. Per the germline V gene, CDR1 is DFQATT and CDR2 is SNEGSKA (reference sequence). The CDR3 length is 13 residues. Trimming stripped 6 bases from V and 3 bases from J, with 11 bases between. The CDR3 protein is CSAPTEANEKLFF. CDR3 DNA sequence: TGCAGTGCCCCGACTGAAGCTAATGAAAAACTGTTTTTT.

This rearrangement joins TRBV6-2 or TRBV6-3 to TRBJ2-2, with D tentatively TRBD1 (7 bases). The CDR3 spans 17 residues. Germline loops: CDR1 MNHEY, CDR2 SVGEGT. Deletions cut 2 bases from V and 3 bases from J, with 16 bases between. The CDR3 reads CASSYPRGQGDTGELFF. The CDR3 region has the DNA TGTGCCAGCAGTTACCCCCGGGGGCAGGGGGACACCGGGGAGCTGTTTTTT.

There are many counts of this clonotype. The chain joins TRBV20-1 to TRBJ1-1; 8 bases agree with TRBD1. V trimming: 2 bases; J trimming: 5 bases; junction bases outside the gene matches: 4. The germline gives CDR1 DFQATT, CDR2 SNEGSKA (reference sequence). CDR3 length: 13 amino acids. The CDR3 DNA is TGCAGTGCTAGACAGGGGGCGGGGACTGAAGCTTTCTTT. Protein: CSARQGAGTEAFF.

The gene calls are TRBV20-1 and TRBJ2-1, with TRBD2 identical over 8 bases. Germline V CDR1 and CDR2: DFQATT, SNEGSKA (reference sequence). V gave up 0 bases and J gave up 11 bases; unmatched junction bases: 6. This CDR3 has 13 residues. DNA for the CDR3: TGCAGTGCTAGAGATAGGACGGGAGGGAAGCAGTTCTTC. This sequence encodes CSARDRTGGKQFF.

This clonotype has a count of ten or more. CDR3 sequence reads: CASTRGLAIYYEQYF. The CDR3, as DNA: TGTGCCAGCACAAGGGGACTAGCGATCTACTACGAGCAGTACTTC. The V and J genes are TRBV28 and TRBJ2-7, with 10 bases that match TRBD2. This CDR3 has 15 residues. J was trimmed by 3 bases and V by 7 bases; bases with no gene match: 9. Germline V gene lookup returns CDR1 MDHEN and CDR2 SYDVKM.

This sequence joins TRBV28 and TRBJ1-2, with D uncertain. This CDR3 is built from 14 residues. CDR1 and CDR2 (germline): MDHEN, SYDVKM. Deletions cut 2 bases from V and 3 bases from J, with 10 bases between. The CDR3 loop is CASSLPAGDYGYTF. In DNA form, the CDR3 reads TGTGCCAGCAGTTTACCCGCTGGAGACTATGGCTACACCTTC.

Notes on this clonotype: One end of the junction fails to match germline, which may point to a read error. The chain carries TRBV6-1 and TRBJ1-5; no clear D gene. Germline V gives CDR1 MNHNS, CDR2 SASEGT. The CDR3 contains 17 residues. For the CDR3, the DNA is TGTGCCAGCACTGAAGATTTGGGCGGGGATGGTGTACAGCCCCAGCATTTT. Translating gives CASTEDLGGDGVQPQHF.

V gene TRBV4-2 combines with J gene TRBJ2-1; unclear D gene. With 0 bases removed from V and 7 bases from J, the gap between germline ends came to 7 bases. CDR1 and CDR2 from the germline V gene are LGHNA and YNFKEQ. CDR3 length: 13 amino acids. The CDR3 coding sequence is TGTGCCAGCAGCCAAGATGAGAGGAATGAGCAGTTCTTC. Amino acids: CASSQDERNEQFF.

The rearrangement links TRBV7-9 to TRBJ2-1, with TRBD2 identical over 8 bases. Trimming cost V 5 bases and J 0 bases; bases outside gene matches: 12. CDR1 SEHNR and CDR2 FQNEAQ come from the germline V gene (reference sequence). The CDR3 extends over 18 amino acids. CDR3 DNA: TGTGCCAGCAGCCCCTCTTCAGGGCTAGCGGGCTCCTACAATGAGCAGTTCTTC. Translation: CASSPSSGLAGSYNEQFF.

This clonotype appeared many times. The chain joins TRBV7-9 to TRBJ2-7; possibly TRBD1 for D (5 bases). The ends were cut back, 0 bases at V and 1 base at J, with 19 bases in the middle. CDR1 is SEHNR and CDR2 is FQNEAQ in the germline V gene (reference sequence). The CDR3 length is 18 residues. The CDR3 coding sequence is TGTGCCAGCAGCTTAGCGCTGGGCTTAAGGACATCATCCTACGAGCAGTACTTC. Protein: CASSLALGLRTSSYEQYF.

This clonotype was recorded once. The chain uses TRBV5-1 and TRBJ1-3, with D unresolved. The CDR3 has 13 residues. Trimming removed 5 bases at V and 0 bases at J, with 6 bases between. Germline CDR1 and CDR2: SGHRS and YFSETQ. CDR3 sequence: CASRKISGNTIYF. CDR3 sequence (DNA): TGCGCCAGCAGGAAGATCTCTGGAAACACCATATATTTT.

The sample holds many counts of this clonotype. The CDR3 loop is CASSLGGPVNTEAFF. DNA of the CDR3: TGTGCCAGCAGCTTAGGTGGACCGGTGAACACTGAAGCTTTCTTT. The gene calls are TRBV11-3 and TRBJ1-1; D unresolved. This CDR3 is built from 15 residues. The germline V and J ends were trimmed by 1 base and 0 bases, with 9 bases remaining between them. Germline lookup yields CDR1 SGHNT and CDR2 YENEEA.

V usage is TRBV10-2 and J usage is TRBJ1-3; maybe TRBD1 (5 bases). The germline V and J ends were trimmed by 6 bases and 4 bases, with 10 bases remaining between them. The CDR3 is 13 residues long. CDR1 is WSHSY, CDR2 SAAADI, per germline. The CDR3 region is CASSRDFGNTIYF. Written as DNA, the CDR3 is TGCGCCAGCAGCCGGGACTTCGGAAACACCATATATTTT.

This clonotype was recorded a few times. Written as DNA, the CDR3 is TGTGCCAGCAGCCCACAAGCGGGGGTCTACGAGCAGTACTTC. Amino acid sequence: CASSPQAGVYEQYF. The genes are TRBV7-6 and TRBJ2-7, with 8 positions matching TRBD2. The CDR3 runs 14 residues. In germline, CDR1 is SGHVS, CDR2 FNYEAQ. V trimming: 5 bases; J trimming: 3 bases; junction bases outside the gene matches: 6.

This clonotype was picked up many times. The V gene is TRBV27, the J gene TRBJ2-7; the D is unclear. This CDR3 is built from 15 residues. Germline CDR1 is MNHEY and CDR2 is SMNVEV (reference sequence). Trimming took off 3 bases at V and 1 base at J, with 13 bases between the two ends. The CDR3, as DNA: TGTGCCAGCAGTTTCGCTACCGAAATGTCCTACGAGCAGTACTTC. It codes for CASSFATEMSYEQYF.

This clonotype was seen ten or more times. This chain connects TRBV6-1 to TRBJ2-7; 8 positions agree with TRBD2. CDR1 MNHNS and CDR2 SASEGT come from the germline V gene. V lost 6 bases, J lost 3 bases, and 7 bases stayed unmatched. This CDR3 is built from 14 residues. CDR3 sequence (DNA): TGTGCCAGCAGCAGAGCGGGAGATTACTACGAGCAGTACTTC. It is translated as CASSRAGDYYEQYF.

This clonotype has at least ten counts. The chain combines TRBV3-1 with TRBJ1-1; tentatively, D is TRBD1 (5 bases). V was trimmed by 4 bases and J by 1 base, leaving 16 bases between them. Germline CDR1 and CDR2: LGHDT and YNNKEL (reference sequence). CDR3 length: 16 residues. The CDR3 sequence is CASSLSPLQANTEAFF. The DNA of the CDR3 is TGTGCCAGCAGCCTGTCTCCTTTACAGGCGAACACTGAAGCTTTCTTT.